These T cell receptor beta chains were read from a single sample in a study of blood T cells in healthy people across ages. TCRdb re-analysed the 5' RACE reads in MiXCR, keeping a single row per CDR3 protein. Of about 560,000 distinct CDR3 sequences listed, over 25% are singletons. The same sample was also studied in work on T cells of mothers and their children.

What was sequenced was blood. These receptors originate from a boy younger than 10 in good health. Each CDR3 is given with its conserved first and last residue. A D gene is named only where the DNA matches it firmly. Not every row has a clone size; where given, it reads once, few, many or a size class.

TGTGCCAGCAGCCAAATCAGCGGGGGGTACCAAGAGACCCAGTACTTC CASSQISGGYQETQYF TRBJ2-5 few TRBV4-2 TRBD2
TGCAGTGCTAGAGTTCCCTTGAAAGATGAGCAGTTCTTC CSARVPLKDEQFF TRBJ2-1 . TRBV20-1 .
TGCAGTGCTAGAGGGTTACGGGAGGGGCCCTATCCAGCGTTTAAAGAGCAGTACTTC CSARGLREGPYPAFKEQYF TRBJ2-5 few TRBV20-1 TRBD2
TGTGCCAGCAGTTACTCGATACAGGGGATAATTAATGAAAAACTGTTTTTT CASSYSIQGIINEKLFF TRBJ1-4 few TRBV6-5 TRBD1
TGTGCCAGCAGCCAAGGGACAGGGGGCGCTGGAAACACCATATATTTT CASSQGTGGAGNTIYF TRBJ1-3 . TRBV3-1 TRBD1
TGTGCCAGCAGCGTGACAGGGACCAGAGAGACCCAGTACTTC CASSVTGTRETQYF TRBJ2-5 . TRBV11-2 TRBD1
TGCGCCAGCAGCTCCTCCGGCAGGTTCTATGGCTACACCTTC CASSSSGRFYGYTF TRBJ1-2 many TRBV5-1 .
TGTGCCAGCAGCTTCCAGATTTACAATGAGCAGTTCTTC CASSFQIYNEQFF TRBJ2-1 few TRBV7-9 .
TGTGCCAGCAGCTTAGCGGGAGGGTTCAATGAGCAGTTCTTC CASSLAGGFNEQFF TRBJ2-1 few TRBV7-6 TRBD2
TGTGCCAGCAGCCGTACCGGAGCGGGATTTCAAGAGACCCAGTACTTC CASSRTGAGFQETQYF TRBJ2-5 few TRBV7-2 TRBD2
TGCGCCAGCAGCTTGACCCCCGGGGCTACCGAGCAGTTCTTC CASSLTPGATEQFF TRBJ2-1 . TRBV5-1 .
TGTGCCAGCAGCCAGATTGGGGACACCATATATTTT CASSQIGDTIYF TRBJ1-3 few TRBV4-2 .
TGTGCCACCTCCGGGAGGGGCAAGAACACTGAAGCTTTCTTT CATSGRGKNTEAFF TRBJ1-1 . TRBV6-6 .
TGTGCCAGCAGTTACGCTAGCCAGCGGGGGGGCTACAATGAGCAGTTCTTC CASSYASQRGGYNEQFF TRBJ2-1 few TRBV6-2/TRBV6-3 TRBD2
TGCAGCGTTGACGTCCCGGGGGTACAAGAGACCCAGTACTTC CSVDVPGVQETQYF TRBJ2-5 . TRBV29-1 .
TGTGCCAGCAGTAATCTAGAAATCCACGAGCAGTACTTC CASSNLEIHEQYF TRBJ2-7 . TRBV6-1 .
TGCGCCAGCAGTCCCCATGGGGGACGGACGGCTACCATTCAGTACTTC CASSPHGGRTATIQYF TRBJ2-4 . TRBV5-1 .
TGTGCCAGCAGCCGGACGACAGGGGTCGGGGAGCAGTACTTC CASSRTTGVGEQYF TRBJ2-7 few TRBV12-3/TRBV12-4 TRBD1
TGTGCCAGCAGCTTGATGACAGGGGCCGAGACCCAGTACTTC CASSLMTGAETQYF TRBJ2-5 . TRBV5-5 TRBD1
TGTGCCAGCAGCTTTAGCGGGGGGGCCTCAGATGAGCAGTTCTTC CASSFSGGASDEQFF TRBJ2-1 few TRBV12-3/TRBV12-4 TRBD2